This TCR beta chain was found in a study of technical replicates of blood from several donors. Clones were read by immunoSEQ multiplex PCR, and TCRdb kept only the in-frame ones, dropping some. The sample includes tens of thousands of clones, 94% of them seen just once. Germline V CDR1 and CDR2: KGHSH, LQKENI. The CDR3 consists of 17 residues. The J segment lost 0 bases and the V segment lost 3 bases, leaving 8 bases of the junction unmatched. V usage is TRBV18 and J usage is TRBJ2-7; 10 bases fit TRBD2. The specimen sequenced was T cells isolated from PBMCs. The TCR sequence derives from a human donor in good health. The DNA of the CDR3 is TGTGCCAGCTCACCTGGAGCGGGGGGGATCAGCTCCTACGAGCAGTACTTC. It translates to CASSPGAGGISSYEQYF.